The 16 T cell receptor beta chains in this list originate from one sample, sequenced in a study of cytomegalovirus exposure and HLA in healthy donors (dated 2017 in TCRdb). Receptor amplification or capture employed the immunoSEQ multiplex PCR assay. Imported from immuneACCESS, the table was reduced by TCRdb to in-frame sequences with V and J called. These copies leave out some clones; in studies compared against another copy, an unresolved V gene accounts for under half, and the cause of the remainder is not known. The table for this sample lists some 200,000 clones; 84% of them were counted only once. The ten largest clones add up to 13% of the sample. Input material: PBMCs. All receptors derive from a woman aged 25 to 39 in good health and CMV-seropositive.

The CDR3 is CASSLGAYPYEQYF. The CDR3 DNA reads as TGTGCCAGCAGCCTAGGAGCCTACCCCTACGAGCAGTACTTC. This chain connects TRBV28 to TRBJ2-7, with unresolved D. Trimming cost V 6 bases and J 2 bases, with 14 bases left between them. Germline CDR1 is MDHEN and CDR2 is SYDVKM. The CDR3 runs to 14 residues.

This clone was observed once. The chain carries TRBV29-1 and TRBJ2-7, with TRBD2 matching over 10 bases. Germline V CDR1 and CDR2: SQVTM, ANQGSEA. Germline trimming cut 2 bases from V and 6 bases from J; bases unmatched to any gene: 1. The CDR3 loop spans 12 amino acids. The CDR3 loop reads CSVELAGVEQYF. The CDR3 bases are TGCAGCGTTGAACTAGCGGGAGTCGAGCAGTACTTC.

On this clone itself: The same CDR3 arises from other DNA sequences in this sample as well. Written as DNA, the CDR3 is TGTGCCAGCACAGGGGGTTATGGCTACACCTTC. Amino acids: CASTGGYGYTF. This chain joins TRBV6-5 and TRBJ1-2; 7 bases align to TRBD1. This CDR3 region has 11 residues. The V gene's germline CDR1 is MNHEY and CDR2 SVGAGI. V dropped 7 bases and J dropped 5; count of bases not matched to a gene: 1.

The V gene is TRBV7-2, the J gene TRBJ2-7; no reliable D call. CDR1 and CDR2 (germline): SGHTA, FQGNSA. CDR3 length equals 15 residues. The germline V and J ends were trimmed by 1 base and 0 bases, with 10 bases remaining between them. The chain's CDR3 is CASSLGAMSSYEQYF. The CDR3 coding sequence is TGTGCCAGCAGCTTAGGGGCGATGAGCTCCTACGAGCAGTACTTC.

V is TRBV6-5 and J is TRBJ1-2, with a tentative D call TRBD1 (6 bases). CDR1 and CDR2 (germline): MNHEY, SVGAGI. The V end lost 0 bases, the J end lost 8 bases, and 13 bases lay between the germline ends. The CDR3 extends over 14 amino acids. The DNA of the CDR3 is TGTGCCAGCAGTTACTCGAACAGGGCGGGCGGCTACACCTTC. It codes for CASSYSNRAGGYTF.

The chain has TRBV6-5 and TRBJ2-1; a weak D match, TRBD2 (5 bases). V lost 0 bases and J 10 bases, leaving 13 bases between the germline ends. The CDR3 spans 14 residues. CDR1 MNHEY and CDR2 SVGAGI come from the germline V gene. CDR3 sequence: CASSYSRDTREQFF. The CDR3, as DNA: TGTGCCAGCAGTTACTCGAGGGATACGAGGGAGCAGTTCTTC.

The rearrangement links TRBV4-1 to TRBJ2-1; 10 bases fit TRBD1. The length of the CDR3 is 16 residues. V gave up 2 bases and J gave up 7 bases; unmatched junction bases: 8. Germline-derived CDR1 and CDR2 are MGHRA and YSYEKL. The CDR3 is CASSQWGQGPSNEQFF. CDR3 DNA sequence: TGCGCCAGCAGCCAATGGGGACAGGGGCCTTCGAATGAGCAGTTCTTC.

This clone was detected only once. The chain links TRBV6-1 to TRBJ2-1, with unresolved D. The CDR3 is 14 residues long. V was shortened by 1 base and J by 11 bases, with 15 bases between the two germline ends. Germline loops: CDR1 MNHNS, CDR2 SASEGT. The DNA for the CDR3 is TGTGCCAGCAGTGAAGAGGTTAGAGGCCTCCAGCAGTTCTTC. Protein product: CASSEEVRGLQQFF.

V gene TRBV6-5 combines with J gene TRBJ2-7; 10 bases are a match to TRBD1. V shed 6 bases and J 5 bases; nucleotides not matched to a gene: 7. Germline CDR1 and CDR2: MNHEY and SVGAGI. The CDR3 has 14 amino acids. The DNA of the CDR3 is TGTGCCAGCAGCCGGGACAGGGGACTTGACGAGCAGTACTTC. It specifies CASSRDRGLDEQYF.

This clone came up a few times. The V and J genes are TRBV10-3 and TRBJ2-1; 8 bases fit TRBD2. Germline CDR1 and CDR2: ENHRY and SYGVKD. V gave up 10 bases and J gave up 5 bases; unmatched junction bases: 10. The CDR3 loop spans 14 amino acids. CDR3 sequence reads: CATRRELADNEQFF. The DNA for the CDR3 is TGTGCCACCCGAAGGGAACTAGCGGACAATGAGCAGTTCTTC.

The J gene is TRBJ2-1, the V gene TRBV9; 11 bases line up with TRBD1. CDR3 length equals 16 residues. The ends lost 3 bases at V and 5 bases at J; junction bases unmatched: 7. The germline V gene has CDR1 SGDLS and CDR2 YYNGEE. The CDR3 protein is CASSELGQGGHNEQFF. The CDR3 coding sequence is TGTGCCAGCAGCGAGCTGGGACAGGGGGGCCACAATGAGCAGTTCTTC.

The chain combines TRBV5-1 with TRBJ1-5, with TRBD1 matching 8 bases. Per germline, CDR1 SGHRS and CDR2 YFSETQ. The CDR3 extends over 17 amino acids. Unmatched junction bases numbered 14, after V lost 5 bases and J lost 4 bases. The CDR3 region is CASSPTPQGAGNQPQHF. The DNA of the CDR3 is TGCGCCAGCAGTCCGACTCCCCAGGGGGCTGGTAATCAGCCCCAGCATTTT.

This rearrangement joins TRBV29-1 to TRBJ2-7, with D possibly TRBD2 on 5 matching bases. CDR1 is SQVTM, CDR2 ANQGSEA, per germline. Deletions cut 5 bases from V and 0 bases from J, with 8 bases between. This CDR3 has 12 amino acids. The CDR3: CSVRRSSYEQYF. The CDR3 coding sequence is TGCAGCGTTCGGAGGAGCTCCTACGAGCAGTACTTC.

The chain carries TRBV5-6 and TRBJ1-2, with D tentatively TRBD1 (6 bases). The germline CDR1 and CDR2 sequences are SGHDT and YYEEEE. V lost 0 bases and J lost 8, with 17 bases in between. The CDR3 covers 15 residues. CDR3 coding DNA: TGTGCCAGCAGCTTGGGAGGCAGGGGAACTATCGGCTACACCTTC. Its protein product is CASSLGGRGTIGYTF.

V usage is TRBV19 and J usage is TRBJ2-1; a possible D gene is TRBD2 (6 bases). Trimming removed 0 bases at V and 9 bases at J, with 18 bases between. In germline, CDR1 is LNHDA, CDR2 SQIVND (reference sequence). The length of the CDR3 is 16 residues. CDR3 bases: TGTGCCAGTAGTATAGATTGGCAGACTAGTCTAGGTGAGCAGTTCTTC. Its protein product is CASSIDWQTSLGEQFF.

Only one count was recorded for this clone. The genes are TRBV5-1 and TRBJ1-2; D ambiguous. The CDR3 length is 14 residues. From germline, CDR1 is SGHRS and CDR2 YFSETQ. Trimming cost V 0 bases and J 2 bases, with 8 bases left between them. The CDR3 DNA is TGCGCCAGCAGCTTGGCCAACAGAAACTATGGCTACACCTTC. It encodes CASSLANRNYGYTF.